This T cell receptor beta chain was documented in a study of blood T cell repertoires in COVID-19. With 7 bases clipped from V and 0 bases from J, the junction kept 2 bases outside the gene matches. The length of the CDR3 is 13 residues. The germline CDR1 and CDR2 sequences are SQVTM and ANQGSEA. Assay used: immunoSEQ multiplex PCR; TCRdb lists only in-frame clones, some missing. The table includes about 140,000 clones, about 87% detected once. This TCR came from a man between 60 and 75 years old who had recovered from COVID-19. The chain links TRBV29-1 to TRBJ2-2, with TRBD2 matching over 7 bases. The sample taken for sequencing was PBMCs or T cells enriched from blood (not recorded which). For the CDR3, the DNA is TGCAGCGCGGGACTACCGAACACCGGGGAGCTGTTTTTT. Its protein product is CSAGLPNTGELFF.